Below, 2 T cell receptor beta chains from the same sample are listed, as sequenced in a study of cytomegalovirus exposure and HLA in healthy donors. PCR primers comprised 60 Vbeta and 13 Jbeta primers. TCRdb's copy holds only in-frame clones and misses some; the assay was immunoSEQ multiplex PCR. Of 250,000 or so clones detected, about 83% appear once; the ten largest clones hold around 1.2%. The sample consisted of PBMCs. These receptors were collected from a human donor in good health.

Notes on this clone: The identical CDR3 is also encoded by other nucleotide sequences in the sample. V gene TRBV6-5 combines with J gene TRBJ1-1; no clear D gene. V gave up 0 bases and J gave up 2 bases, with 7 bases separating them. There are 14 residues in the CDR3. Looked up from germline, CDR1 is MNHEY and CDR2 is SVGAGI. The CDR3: CASSYSRLNTEAFF. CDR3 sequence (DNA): TGTGCCAGCAGTTACTCGAGACTTAACACTGAAGCTTTCTTT.

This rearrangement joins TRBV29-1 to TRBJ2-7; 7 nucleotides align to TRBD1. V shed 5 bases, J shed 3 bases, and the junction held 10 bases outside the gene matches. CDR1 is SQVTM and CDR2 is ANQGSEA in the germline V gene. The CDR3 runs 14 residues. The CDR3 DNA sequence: TGCAGCGTTACCCCTATAACAGGGGACTACGAGCAGTACTTC. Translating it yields CSVTPITGDYEQYF.